This TCR beta chain is drawn from a study of shared clonotypes between healthy human individuals. Findings and caveats of the study: Sharing across a handful of donors was seen in 4.5% to 6.5% of naive CD4 clonotypes. Sorted-subset samples were not fully sequenced, rarefaction indicated. Among the subsets, naive ones generally showed larger estimated richness than memory ones. All-four-donor shared clonotypes had higher generation probabilities than non-shared clonotypes did.

Repertoires were generated with immunoSEQ multiplex PCR, while TCRdb's copy carries only in-frame clones and drops some. This sample has millions of clones, with 85% to 95% found just once. This clone was seen a single time. Its antigen is unidentified. CDR1 and CDR2 (germline): SGHRS, YFSETQ. CDR3 size: 16 residues. After removal of 1 base from V and 0 bases from J, the junction contained 6 bases not matched to a gene. The genes are TRBV5-1 and TRBJ2-7, with TRBD2 matching over 8 bases. The sequenced sample was naive CD4+ T cells sorted from blood. Subset: CD45RA+ positively selected. The sequence was obtained from a man aged 18 to 30 in good health. The chain's CDR3 is CASSLMTSDSSYEQYF. The CDR3 nucleotides are TGCGCCAGCAGCTTGATGACTAGCGACAGCTCCTACGAGCAGTACTTC.